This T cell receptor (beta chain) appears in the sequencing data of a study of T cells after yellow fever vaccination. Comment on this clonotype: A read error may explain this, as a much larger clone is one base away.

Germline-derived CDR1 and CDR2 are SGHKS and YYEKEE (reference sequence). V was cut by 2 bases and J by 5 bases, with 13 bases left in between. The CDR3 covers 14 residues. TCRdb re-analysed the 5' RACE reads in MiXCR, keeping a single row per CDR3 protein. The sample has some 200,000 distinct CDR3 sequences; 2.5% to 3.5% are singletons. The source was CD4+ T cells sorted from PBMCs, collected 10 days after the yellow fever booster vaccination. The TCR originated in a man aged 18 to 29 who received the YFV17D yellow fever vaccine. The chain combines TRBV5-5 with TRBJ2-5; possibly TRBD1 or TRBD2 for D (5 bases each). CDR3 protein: CASSFVQWDETQYF. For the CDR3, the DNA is TGTGCCAGCAGCTTCGTACAGTGGGACGAGACCCAGTACTTC.